These 5 T cell receptor beta chains were all obtained from the same sample, sequenced in a study of blood T cell repertoires in COVID-19. Using immunoSEQ multiplex PCR, the repertoire was profiled, and TCRdb retains in-frame clones only, with some absent. The sample carries fewer than 300,000 clones, just over 90% recorded once. Specimen: peripheral blood. All receptors derive from a woman in her twenties or thirties with COVID-19, enrolled during active disease.

The CDR3 is CASSLRGPSYNEQFF. DNA for the CDR3: TGTGCCAGCAGCTTGAGGGGGCCCTCCTACAATGAGCAGTTCTTC. The V and J genes are TRBV11-2 and TRBJ2-1; 7 bases agree with TRBD1. Germline values: CDR1 SGHAT, CDR2 FQNNGV. The CDR3 covers 15 residues. The V segment lost 3 bases and the J segment 0 bases; nucleotides outside the gene matches: 2.

The rearrangement uses TRBV5-6 and TRBJ2-5; TRBD1 aligns across 7 bases. CDR1 is SGHDT and CDR2 is YYEEEE in the germline V gene. J gave up 2 bases and V 4 bases, and 8 bases lay outside the gene matches. The length of the CDR3 is 15 residues. CDR3 amino acids: CASSMGTEQQETQYF. DNA for the CDR3: TGTGCCAGCAGCATGGGGACAGAACAACAAGAGACCCAGTACTTC.

The J gene is TRBJ1-2, the V gene TRBV30; D might be TRBD1 (6 bases). V lost 3 bases, J lost 5 bases, and 22 bases lay in between. Germline V CDR1 and CDR2: GTSNPN, SVGIG (reference sequence). This CDR3 region has 16 residues. This chain's CDR3 is CAWRIIRRTADYGYTF. The CDR3, as DNA: TGTGCCTGGAGGATCATAAGACGGACAGCAGATTATGGCTACACCTTC.

The chain links TRBV9 to TRBJ2-5; D perhaps matches TRBD1 (6 bases). From germline, CDR1 is SGDLS and CDR2 YYNGEE. With 0 bases removed from V and 5 bases from J, the gap between germline ends came to 8 bases. There are 13 residues in the CDR3. The chain's CDR3 is CASSVGGQETQYF. The CDR3 nucleotides read TGTGCCAGCAGCGTAGGAGGACAGGAGACCCAGTACTTC.

V usage is TRBV19 and J usage is TRBJ1-2, with a possible D match to TRBD1 (5 bases). Germline V gene data show CDR1 as LNHDA and CDR2 as SQIVND (reference sequence). V was shortened by 5 bases and J by 0 bases, with 10 bases between the two germline ends. This CDR3 spans 14 amino acids. The chain's CDR3 is CASSSLRANYGYTF. The CDR3 coding sequence is TGTGCCAGTAGTTCCCTCAGGGCTAACTATGGCTACACCTTC.